This T cell receptor (beta chain) was recovered during a study of T cell responses to AZD1222 COVID-19 vaccine. From germline, CDR1 is LGHNA and CDR2 YSLEER. Trimming shortened V by 0 bases and J by 4 bases, and 17 bases separated the two germline ends. The CDR3 is 17 amino acids. TCRdb keeps only in-frame clones here, not all; method: immunoSEQ multiplex PCR. The repertoire holds 140,000 or so clones, with approximately 86% as singletons. Comment on this clone: What it binds is not known.

Study-wide points: The breadth and depth of Spike-specific TCRs increased once two AZD1222 doses had been given. At baseline, just six AZD1222 recipients tested seropositive. Reportedly, close to half of spike-specific TCRs are directed against unmutated variant regions.

The gene calls are TRBV4-3 and TRBJ2-3; no firm D call. Source: peripheral blood, taken on day 0 of AZD1222 vaccination. The receptor comes from an adult in good health. The CDR3 loop is CASSQDYKGGWADTQYF. CDR3 in DNA: TGCGCCAGCAGCCAAGATTATAAGGGTGGGTGGGCAGATACGCAGTATTTT.